The source of this T cell receptor beta chain is a study of T cell repertoires in cytomegalovirus infection. The overall study: Public TCR beta signatures marked donors with CMV infection and the matching HLA.

This CDR3 spans 15 amino acids. The germline CDR1 and CDR2 sequences are SEHNR and FQNEAQ (reference sequence). V lost 2 bases, J lost 0 bases, and 11 bases lay in between. MiXCR, run by TCRdb on the reads, gives a single entry per CDR3 protein. The sample records 250,000 or so distinct CDR3 sequences, more than 15% being singletons. Whole-study results and caveats: Public TCR beta family frequency separated CMV-and-HLA carriers, including in an independent cohort.

This clonotype was observed many times. Its cognate antigen is unknown. The TCR originated in a human donor in good health (CMV status not recorded). Some clones in this sample may be carry-over from other donors' samples. V and J are TRBV7-9 and TRBJ2-7, with D possibly matching TRBD2 (7 bases). The sequenced sample was CD8+ T cells from PBMCs. CDR3 bases: TGTGCCAGCAGCTTAAAGGGGGGGCCCTCCTACGAGCAGTACTTC. Amino acids: CASSLKGGPSYEQYF.